These T cell receptor beta chains were read from a single sample in a study of CD8+CD57+ T cells in acquired aplastic anemia. TCRdb reanalysed the reads using MiXCR and keeps one entry per CDR3 protein. The sample has about 200,000 distinct CDR3 sequences; roughly two thirds are singletons. The sample was sorted CD4+, CD8+, or CD8+CD57+ T cells (not recorded which) from PBMCs. Receptors were obtained from a human donor with aplastic anemia. Both conserved end residues are part of each CDR3. A D gene is named only where the DNA matches it firmly. Part of the rows lack a size; the others show once, few, many or a class for expanded clones.

d_call clone_size j_call v_call cdr3_nt cdr3_aa
. . TRBJ2-1 TRBV10-1 TGCGCCAGCAGTGAGTCGAGGAACGGACAGCATTTCTTC CASSESRNGQHFF
. . TRBJ2-5 TRBV7-7 TGTGCCAGCAGCTTAGGGGGCGGGACAGAAGAGACCCAGTACTTC CASSLGGGTEETQYF
. . TRBJ2-5 TRBV4-1 TGCGCCAGCAGCCAAGATCCGTGGGGCAGGGAGACCCAGTACTTC CASSQDPWGRETQYF
. many TRBJ2-1 TRBV5-1 TGTGCCAGCAGTTTGGGCAATGAGCAGTTCTTC CASSLGNEQFF
TRBD1 few TRBJ1-1 TRBV5-1 TGCGCCAGCAGCTTGGCCGGGACAGGAGGGACTGAAGCTTTCTTT CASSLAGTGGTEAFF
TRBD2 . TRBJ2-1 TRBV20-1 TGCAGTGCTGGACTAGCGGGGCGGAATGAGCAGTTCTTC CSAGLAGRNEQFF
TRBD1 few TRBJ1-1 TRBV7-2 TGTGCCAGCAGCTGGATCCGGGACAGGGCCACTGAAGCTTTCTTT CASSWIRDRATEAFF
TRBD2 . TRBJ2-3 TRBV5-6 TGTGCCAGCAGCTTGGGGGGGGGTTATACGCAGTATTTT CASSLGGGYTQYF
TRBD1 . TRBJ2-7 TRBV7-9 TGTGCCAGCAGTTCGCCGGGACAGGGGCCCTCCTACGAGCAGTACTTC CASSSPGQGPSYEQYF
. . TRBJ2-1 TRBV5-1 TGCGCCAGCAGTGTCGGAACGGTGAGCTCCTACAATGAGCAGTTCTTC CASSVGTVSSYNEQFF
TRBD1 . TRBJ1-4 TRBV7-2 TGTGCCAGCAGCGGCTGGACAGGGGCGCTTGAAAAACTGTTTTTT CASSGWTGALEKLFF
. . TRBJ1-1 TRBV7-9 TGTGCCAGCAGCGCTATGGGAACAGGGAACACTGAAGCTTTCTTT CASSAMGTGNTEAFF
TRBD2 . TRBJ2-2 TRBV20-1 TGCAGTGCCATTAGCGGGGGGTTGAGAACCGGGGAGCTGTTTTTT CSAISGGLRTGELFF
TRBD1 . TRBJ1-2 TRBV7-9 TGTGCTAGCGGAGGGGGCGCAATCTATGGCTACACCTTC CASGGGAIYGYTF
TRBD1 . TRBJ2-7 TRBV5-1 TGCGCCAGCAGCTTGAGGGACAGGACGTCCTACGAGCAGTACTTC CASSLRDRTSYEQYF
TRBD1 few TRBJ1-4 TRBV2 TGTGCCAGCAGTTTCAGGGGGGATGGTGAAAAACTGTTTTTT CASSFRGDGEKLFF
TRBD1 . TRBJ2-7 TRBV6-1 TGTGCCAGCGGTGAAATGGGATCTGGGACAGGGGGGTCCTACGAGCAGTACTTC CASGEMGSGTGGSYEQYF
. . TRBJ2-7 TRBV29-1 TGCAGCGTTGAACTGGGTGACCTAGGCTACGAGCAGTACTTC CSVELGDLGYEQYF
. . TRBJ1-1 TRBV20-1 TGCAGTTCCTCGCAGGGACGGAACACTGAAGCTTTCTTT CSSSQGRNTEAFF